A selection of T cell receptor beta chains follows, all from one sample in a study of blood T cell repertoires in COVID-19. Clones were read by immunoSEQ multiplex PCR, and TCRdb kept only the in-frame ones, dropping some. The sample consists of 300,000 to 450,000 clones, more than 80% of them appearing once. Specimen: peripheral blood. The receptors here all came from a woman aged 25 to 39 with COVID-19, enrolled during active disease. Each CDR3 is given without its conserved first and last residue.

CDR3 length	V gene	J gene	CDR3 protein
12	TRBV5-1	TRBJ1-1	ASSFGEMNTEAF
16	TRBV25-1	TRBJ2-1	ASGGTSGELSSYNEQF
12	TRBV7-9	TRBJ2-5	ASSFGGVRETQY
12	TRBV9	TRBJ1-2	ASSVGPGVDGYT
12	TRBV9	TRBJ1-3	ASSVGRAGNTIY
11	TRBV10-3	TRBJ2-1	AIRRGDGNEQF
17	TRBV20-1	TRBJ2-3	SASRPGGQGALGTDTQY
13	TRBV6-5	TRBJ2-7	ASKITGAGDYEQY
16	TRBV11-2	TRBJ2-6	ASSLRDTTPSGANVLT
12	TRBV5-6	TRBJ2-3	ASSFGGTTDTQY
13	TRBV11-3	TRBJ2-3	ASSPLAGVWDTQY
13	TRBV5-1	TRBJ1-1	ASSRNRAFNTEAF
13	TRBV7-6	TRBJ2-3	ASSVQGAKTDTQY
15	TRBV5-5	TRBJ2-6	ASSLDLSGAGANVLT
13	TRBV18	TRBJ2-3	ASSLAGLATDTQY
13	TRBV29-1	TRBJ2-1	SVESWRGGYNEQF
11	TRBV27	TRBJ1-3	ASSFDSGNTIY
10	TRBV7-8	TRBJ1-1	ASSFGMTEAF
12	TRBV5-6	TRBJ1-2	ASSWGTAPYGYT
12	TRBV28	TRBJ2-3	ASSLQDKPNTQY
12	TRBV6-2/TRBV6-3	TRBJ2-2	ASGYGGATGELF
12	TRBV5-1	TRBJ2-1	ASSQEGPYNEQF
11	TRBV12-3/TRBV12-4	TRBJ2-7	ASSLREGYEQY
13	TRBV5-1	TRBJ1-1	ASRRGWGDQWEAF
12	TRBV5-1	TRBJ2-3	ASSFTANTDTQY
14	TRBV4-3	TRBJ1-2	ASSPDGTILNYGYT
10	TRBV3-1/TRBV3-2	TRBJ2-7	ASVQKRPEWI
12	TRBV18	TRBJ2-5	ASSQYLRESAQY
12	TRBV28	TRBJ2-1	ASSKGEVYNEQF
12	TRBV7-2	TRBJ2-1	ASSLRTGGNEQF
11	TRBV27	TRBJ2-2	ASSLGGTGELF
16	TRBV6-1	TRBJ2-5	ASSVREGFGRGRETQY
14	TRBV5-6	TRBJ2-3	ASSSYGGPDTDTQY
10	TRBV27	TRBJ2-7	ASSFGLGEQY
11	TRBV13	TRBJ1-2	ASSLSGRGGYT
13	TRBV5-1	TRBJ1-4	ASSSDGLYGEKLF
10	TRBV11-3	TRBJ2-3	ASSPGSYTQY